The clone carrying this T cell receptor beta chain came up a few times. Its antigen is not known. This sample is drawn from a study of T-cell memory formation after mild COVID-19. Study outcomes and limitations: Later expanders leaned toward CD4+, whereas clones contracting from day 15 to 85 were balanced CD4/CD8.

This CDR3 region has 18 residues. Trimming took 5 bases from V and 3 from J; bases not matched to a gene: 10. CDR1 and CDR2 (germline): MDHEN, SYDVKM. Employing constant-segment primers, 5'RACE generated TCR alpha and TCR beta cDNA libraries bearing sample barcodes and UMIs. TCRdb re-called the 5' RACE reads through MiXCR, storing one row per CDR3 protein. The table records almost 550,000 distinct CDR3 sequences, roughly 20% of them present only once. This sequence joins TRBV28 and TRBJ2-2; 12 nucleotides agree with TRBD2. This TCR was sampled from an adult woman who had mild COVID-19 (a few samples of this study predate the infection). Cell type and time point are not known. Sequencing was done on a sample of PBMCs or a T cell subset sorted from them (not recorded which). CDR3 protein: CASSPRLGTSGHTGELFF. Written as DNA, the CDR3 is TGTGCCAGCAGTCCTCGTCTTGGGACTAGCGGGCACACCGGGGAGCTGTTTTTT.